The 22 T cell receptor beta chains below all came from one sample that was sequenced in a study of blood T cell repertoires in COVID-19. Assay: immunoSEQ multiplex PCR; the TCRdb copy retains only in-frame clones and omits some. The profile shows about 45,000 clones, roughly 80% of them singletons. The specimen sequenced was peripheral blood. These receptors all stem from a woman between 65 and 79 years old with acute or convalescent COVID-19.

The chain combines TRBV19 with TRBJ2-7, with 9 positions matching TRBD1. The CDR3 totals 15 residues. With 2 bases clipped from V and 3 bases from J, the junction kept 5 bases outside the gene matches. Germline CDR1 and CDR2: LNHDA and SQIVND (reference sequence). The CDR3 DNA reads as TGTGCCAGTAGTATAAGCGGACAGGGGTACTACGAGCAGTACTTC. This sequence encodes CASSISGQGYYEQYF. Looking up the rest from reference TRBV19 and TRBJ2-7 gives the full variable domain: DGGITQSPKYLFRKEGQNVTLSCEQNLNHDAMYWYRQDPGQGLRLIYYSQIVNDFQKGDIAEGYSVSREKKESFPLTVTSAQKNPTAFYLCASSISGQGYYEQYFGPGTRLTVT.

The rearrangement uses TRBV6-5 and TRBJ2-2, with D perhaps matching TRBD2 (6 bases). The V end lost 6 bases, the J end lost 9 bases, and 20 bases lay between the germline ends. There are 15 residues in the CDR3. CDR1 MNHEY and CDR2 SVGAGI come from the germline V gene. As DNA, the CDR3 is TGTGCCAGCAGCCACGGGACTCCCAGTAGGTGGGAGCTGTTTTTT. Protein: CASSHGTPSRWELFF.

This clone was counted once. This chain connects TRBV29-1 to TRBJ2-3; maybe TRBD2 (6 bases). Trimming cost V 6 bases and J 4 bases, with 14 bases left between them. Germline V gene data show CDR1 as SQVTM and CDR2 as ANQGSEA. The CDR3 consists of 13 residues. The CDR3 protein is CSVRGWSADTQYF. The CDR3 DNA sequence: TGCAGCGTCCGGGGGTGGAGCGCAGATACGCAGTATTTT.

The chain employs TRBV5-4 and TRBJ2-7; 9 nucleotides match TRBD1. Germline V CDR1 and CDR2: SGHNT, YYREEE (reference sequence). The J segment lost 5 bases and the V segment lost 3 bases, leaving 12 bases of the junction unmatched. The CDR3 is 16 amino acids. CDR3 residues: CASSWDRDRAGHEQYF. The CDR3 nucleotides are TGTGCCAGCAGCTGGGACCGGGACAGGGCTGGCCACGAGCAGTACTTC.

This rearrangement joins TRBV9 to TRBJ1-4; TRBD1 is a possible D gene (6 bases). The CDR3 length is 14 residues. The germline gives CDR1 SGDLS, CDR2 YYNGEE. Trimming shortened V by 6 bases and J by 8 bases, and 17 bases separated the two germline ends. CDR3: CASTKGVSAEKLFF. In DNA, the CDR3 is TGTGCCAGCACCAAGGGGGTTTCTGCGGAAAAACTGTTTTTT. Full variable domain (rest looked up from reference TRBV9 and TRBJ1-4): DSGVTQTPKHLITATGQRVTLRCSPRSGDLSVYWYQQSLDQGLQFLIQYYNGEERAKGNILERFSAQQFPDLHSELNLSSLELGDSALYFCASTKGVSAEKLFFGSGTQLSVL.

This chain links TRBV7-2 with TRBJ2-1, with TRBD2 as a possible D gene (5 bases). From germline, CDR1 is SGHTA and CDR2 FQGNSA. This CDR3 contains 13 residues. Trimming removed 6 bases from V and 4 bases from J, with 10 bases in between. CDR3 sequence reads: CASSSGDYNEQFF. For the CDR3, the DNA is TGTGCCAGCAGTTCCGGGGATTACAATGAGCAGTTCTTC.

This clone was recorded only once. The chain carries TRBV4-3 and TRBJ2-5; tentative D call: TRBD1 (5 bases). The germline V gene encodes CDR1 LGHNA and CDR2 YSLEER. The length of the CDR3 is 14 residues. The ends were cut back, 2 bases at V and 0 bases at J, with 7 bases in the middle. The CDR3, as DNA: TGCGCCAGCAGCCAAAGACAGTACCAAGAGACCCAGTACTTC. Translation gives CASSQRQYQETQYF.

The V call is TRBV7-2, the J call TRBJ1-1, with no clear D. This CDR3 has 13 amino acids. Germline CDR1 is SGHTA and CDR2 is FQGNSA. V shed 5 bases and J shed 4 bases, with 11 bases lying between them. DNA for the CDR3: TGTGCCAGCAGCAATTTTTTGAGCACTGAAGCTTTCTTT. Its protein is CASSNFLSTEAFF.

This clone was recorded once. V usage is TRBV15 and J usage is TRBJ1-2; TRBD1 might be the D (6 bases). This CDR3 has 15 residues. Germline V gene sequence: CDR1 LNHNV, CDR2 YYDKDF (reference sequence). Trimming cost V 1 base and J 6 bases, with 15 bases left between them. The CDR3 loop reads CATSRGRGASHGYTF. The CDR3 DNA is TGTGCCACCAGCAGAGGGCGGGGGGCAAGTCATGGCTACACCTTC.

This clone was observed a few times. This sequence joins TRBV30 and TRBJ1-5; D call uncertain. V lost 0 bases and J lost 0, with 18 bases in between. The germline gives CDR1 GTSNPN, CDR2 SVGIG (reference sequence). The CDR3 length is 18 residues. The CDR3 is CAWSVGRLGVGSNQPQHF. The DNA of the CDR3 is TGTGCCTGGAGTGTAGGGCGGCTGGGAGTGGGTAGCAATCAGCCCCAGCATTTT.

The chain has TRBV29-1 and TRBJ2-7; TRBD1 aligns across 9 bases. V lost 6 bases and J lost 7; bases outside the gene matches: 7. Germline V CDR1 and CDR2: SQVTM, ANQGSEA. The CDR3 length is 12 residues. CDR3 sequence: CSVMGQGREQYF. DNA of the CDR3: TGCAGCGTAATGGGACAGGGAAGGGAGCAGTACTTC.

The rearrangement joins TRBV2 to TRBJ2-5; tentatively, D is TRBD1 (6 bases). This CDR3 spans 15 amino acids. V was cut by 1 base and J by 2 bases, with 11 bases left in between. Germline V CDR1 and CDR2: SNHLY, FYNNEI. The CDR3 DNA sequence: TGTGCCAGCAGTGAAGACAGGGCAAGACAAGAGACCCAGTACTTC. Amino acids: CASSEDRARQETQYF.

The J gene is TRBJ1-2, the V gene TRBV2, with D perhaps matching TRBD1 (6 bases). The CDR3 has 14 residues. Trimming removed 4 bases at V and 4 bases at J, with 13 bases between. Per the germline V gene, CDR1 is SNHLY and CDR2 is FYNNEI. The CDR3 is CASSVNRASYGYTF. CDR3 DNA: TGTGCCAGCAGTGTTAACAGGGCATCCTATGGCTACACCTTC.

The chain links TRBV3-1 (or the pseudogene TRBV3-2) to TRBJ2-5, with D maybe TRBD1 (5 bases). CDR1 and CDR2 (germline): LGHDT, YNNKEL (reference sequence). The CDR3 spans 16 residues. Trimming left V 4 bases short and J 2 bases short, with 17 bases between. CDR3 coding DNA: TGTGCCAGCAGCCCCCCAACACCAGGGATTCAAGAGACCCAGTACTTC. It translates to CASSPPTPGIQETQYF.

The chain has TRBV30 and TRBJ1-4; 9 nucleotides align to TRBD1. After removal of 3 bases from V and 6 bases from J, the junction contained 8 bases not matched to a gene. Germline V gene data show CDR1 as GTSNPN and CDR2 as SVGIG (reference sequence). The CDR3 totals 15 residues. The CDR3 here is CAWRGYRGQDEKLFF. The CDR3 DNA reads as TGTGCCTGGAGGGGATACAGGGGGCAGGATGAAAAACTGTTTTTT.

The genes are TRBV5-1 and TRBJ1-6; 12 bases are shared with TRBD1. Trimming took 2 bases from V and 7 from J; bases not matched to a gene: 7. CDR3 length: 17 residues. The germline V gene has CDR1 SGHRS and CDR2 YFSETQ. The DNA for the CDR3 is TGCGCCAGCAGCTTTTTGGGACAGGGGGCGTCGAATTCACCCCTCCACTTT. This gives the protein CASSFLGQGASNSPLHF. Using reference TRBV5-1 and TRBJ1-6 for the parts outside the CDR3, the full variable domain is KAGVTQTPRYLIKTRGQQVTLSCSPISGHRSVSWYQQTPGQGLQFLFEYFSETQRNKGNFPGRFSGRQFSNSRSEMNVSTLELGDSALYLCASSFLGQGASNSPLHFGNGTRLTVT.

This clone has only a few counts. This chain connects TRBV30 to TRBJ1-2, with unresolved D. V was shortened by 0 bases and J by 2 bases, with 16 bases between the two germline ends. Germline CDR1 reads GTSNPN; CDR2 reads SVGIG (reference sequence). The CDR3 contains 16 residues. The DNA of the CDR3 is TGTGCCTGGAGTGTGAGCACAGTTGCCAGAAACTATGGCTACACCTTC. Its translation: CAWSVSTVARNYGYTF.

The chain employs TRBV30 and TRBJ1-2; D is undetermined. CDR1 and CDR2 (germline): GTSNPN, SVGIG (reference sequence). Trimming cost V 3 bases and J 4 bases, with 12 bases left between them. The CDR3 is made up of 13 amino acids. The CDR3 DNA sequence: TGTGCCTGGAGACAGCCCGGATTCTATGGCTACACCTTC. Its protein is CAWRQPGFYGYTF.

The chain recombines TRBV27 with TRBJ1-5, with D possibly being TRBD1 (6 bases). V dropped 2 bases and J dropped 0 bases, with 8 bases sitting between them. The length of the CDR3 is 15 residues. The germline V gene has CDR1 MNHEY and CDR2 SMNVEV (reference sequence). CDR3 residues: CASSLQGISNQPQHF. CDR3 sequence (DNA): TGTGCCAGCAGTTTACAGGGGATTAGCAATCAGCCCCAGCATTTT.

CDR3 sequence reads: CASSTRLAEFTQYF. CDR3 coding DNA: TGTGCCAGCAGCACCAGACTAGCGGAGTTCACCCAGTACTTC. The V gene is TRBV5-8, the J gene TRBJ2-5; 9 bases fit TRBD2. This CDR3 contains 14 residues. V shed 4 bases and J 8 bases; nucleotides not matched to a gene: 9. Germline V gene sequence: CDR1 SGHTS, CDR2 YDEGEE.

This chain connects TRBV6-2 or TRBV6-3 to TRBJ1-1; D gene unclear. V was trimmed by 2 bases and J by 6 bases, leaving 10 bases between them. The CDR3 covers 13 residues. Germline V CDR1 and CDR2: MNHEY, SVGEGT. The CDR3 region is CASSYVVGSEAFF. DNA of the CDR3: TGTGCCAGCAGTTACGTGGTGGGCTCTGAAGCTTTCTTT.

The chain uses TRBV19 and TRBJ1-1; 8 bases map to TRBD1. From germline, CDR1 is LNHDA and CDR2 SQIVND (reference sequence). Losses at the gene ends were 9 bases for V and 4 bases for J; bases not matched to a gene: 10. The CDR3 has 14 amino acids. CDR3 nucleotides: TGTGCCAGCTGCAGGGGGCCCGGGAGCACTGAAGCTTTCTTT. Translating gives CASCRGPGSTEAFF.